The 14 T cell receptor beta chains reported below all come from one sample, sequenced in a study of T cells in localized non-small cell lung cancer. Data came from immunoSEQ multiplex PCR; TCRdb stores just in-frame clones and leaves some out. Of under 20,000 clones in the sample, over 80% are singletons; the top ten hold about 25%. The source was peripheral blood, collected before any cancer treatment. The receptors here all came from a female donor of 60 years or more with stage I lung adenocarcinoma.

This rearrangement joins TRBV4-3 to TRBJ2-1; D uncertain. V was shortened by 4 bases and J by 5 bases, with 9 bases between the two germline ends. Germline-derived CDR1 and CDR2 are LGHNA and YSLEER. The CDR3 has 13 amino acids. CDR3 loop: CASSLYENNEQFF. The CDR3 DNA follows: TGCGCCAGCAGCCTTTACGAAAACAATGAGCAGTTCTTC.

The rearrangement joins TRBV7-9 to TRBJ1-1; D ambiguous. The V end was cut by 8 bases, the J end by 1 base, with 11 bases between. Germline CDR1 and CDR2: SEHNR and FQNEAQ (reference sequence). The CDR3 is 13 residues long. CDR3 coding DNA: TGTGCCAGCTCCCTGGTCACGAACACTGAAGCTTTCTTT. Protein product: CASSLVTNTEAFF.

This clone appeared a few times. The chain couples TRBV6-5 to TRBJ1-1; D ambiguous. V was cut by 3 bases and J by 3 bases, with 8 bases left in between. The CDR3 sequence is 13 residues long. Per the germline V gene, CDR1 is MNHEY and CDR2 is SVGAGI. CDR3 nucleotide sequence: TGTGCCAGCAGTTATGGAGAGGACACTGAAGCTTTCTTT. Translated, it gives CASSYGEDTEAFF.

This chain links TRBV4-1 with TRBJ1-5; 7 bases align to TRBD1. The V and J ends lost 2 bases and 7 bases, in that order; junction bases with no gene match: 11. The germline gives CDR1 MGHRA, CDR2 YSYEKL. The CDR3 loop spans 16 amino acids. CDR3 protein: CASSQPTQGRGQPQHF. CDR3 DNA: TGCGCCAGCAGCCAACCGACACAGGGGAGAGGGCAGCCCCAGCATTTT.

CDR3 bases: TGTGCCAGTAGCCCACAGGGCGGGCAGACCCAGTACTTC. It codes for CASSPQGGQTQYF. The chain couples TRBV19 to TRBJ2-5; possibly TRBD1 for D (6 bases). The V and J ends lost 6 bases and 6 bases respectively, with 14 bases between them. Germline V CDR1 and CDR2: LNHDA, SQIVND (reference sequence). The CDR3 loop spans 13 amino acids.

The CDR3 sequence: CASSLRPSGYNSPLHF. The DNA for the CDR3 is TGTGCCAGCAGCTTACGTCCCTCCGGATATAATTCACCCCTCCACTTT. The V and J genes are TRBV7-2 and TRBJ1-6; no reliable D call. V gave up 2 bases and J gave up 4 bases, with 12 bases separating them. CDR1 is SGHTA and CDR2 is FQGNSA in the germline V gene. The CDR3 sequence is 16 residues long.

The V and J genes are TRBV4-2 and TRBJ1-2, with D unclear. The CDR3 covers 13 residues. Trimming shortened V by 0 bases and J by 8 bases, and 10 bases separated the two germline ends. Germline V lookup: CDR1 LGHNA, CDR2 YNFKEQ. The CDR3 loop is CASSQDTGYGYTF. The CDR3 coding sequence is TGTGCCAGCAGCCAAGATACGGGATACGGCTACACCTTC.

The sample holds a few counts of this clone. This chain connects TRBV5-4 to TRBJ2-2; D remains unclear. The CDR3 extends over 13 amino acids. The V gene lost 3 bases and the J gene lost 2 bases, with 5 bases spanning the gap. From germline, CDR1 is SGHNT and CDR2 YYREEE (reference sequence). The CDR3 bases are TGTGCCAGCAGCTCTATAAACACCGGGGAGCTGTTTTTT. The encoded protein is CASSSINTGELFF.

The rearrangement uses TRBV11-1 and TRBJ2-7; 8 positions agree with TRBD2. Germline V gene data show CDR1 as SGHAT and CDR2 as FQDESV (reference sequence). The V gene end was trimmed by 5 bases and the J gene end by 3 bases; junction bases not matched to a gene: 12. The CDR3 is 16 residues long. The CDR3 DNA reads TGTGCCAGCAGCGGATTCGCGGGGGGAACTCTCTACGAGCAGTACTTC. Translation gives CASSGFAGGTLYEQYF. The whole variable domain, remainder taken from reference TRBV11-1 and TRBJ2-7, is EAEVAQSPRYKITEKSQAVAFWCDPISGHATLYWYRQILGQGPELLVQFQDESVVDDSQLPKDRFSAERLKGVDSTLKIQPAELGDSAMYLCASSGFAGGTLYEQYFGPGTRLTVT.

The CDR3 here is CASGGQKNSPLHF. CDR3 nucleotides: TGTGCCAGCGGCGGACAGAAAAATTCACCCCTCCACTTT. The V call is TRBV7-2, the J call TRBJ1-6, with D tentatively TRBD1 (6 bases). CDR3 length: 13 amino acids. V shed 8 bases and J shed 7 bases, with 12 bases lying between them. Germline CDR1 is SGHTA and CDR2 is FQGNSA.

The rearrangement joins TRBV30 to TRBJ1-1; D call uncertain. Germline-derived CDR1 and CDR2 are GTSNPN and SVGIG (reference sequence). This CDR3 is 12 amino acids long. V was pared by 3 bases and J by 6 bases, with 11 bases between. The CDR3: CAWRMGRPEAFF. CDR3 coding DNA: TGTGCCTGGAGAATGGGCCGACCTGAAGCTTTCTTT. The full variable domain, rest sourced from reference TRBV30 and TRBJ1-1, is SQTIHQWPATLVQPVGSPLSLECTVEGTSNPNLYWYRQAAGRGLQLLFYSVGIGQISSEVPQNLSASRPQDRQFILSSKKLLLSDSGFYLCAWRMGRPEAFFGQGTRLTVV.

The rearrangement links TRBV13 to TRBJ1-5; tentative D call: TRBD1 (6 bases). The CDR3 runs to 13 residues. Germline V lookup: CDR1 PRHDT, CDR2 FYEKMQ (reference sequence). V was trimmed by 5 bases and J by 13 bases, leaving 18 bases between them. DNA for the CDR3: TGTGCCAGCAGCCTTTCTGGGGGCCCAATTCAGCATTTT. Translated: CASSLSGGPIQHF.

The chain carries TRBV5-4 and TRBJ2-1; 9 nucleotides line up with TRBD2. The J segment lost 7 bases and the V segment lost 1 base, leaving 9 bases of the junction unmatched. The CDR3 spans 16 residues. Germline values: CDR1 SGHNT, CDR2 YYREEE (reference sequence). In DNA form, the CDR3 reads TGTGCCAGCAGCTTGCCGGGAGCGGGGGGTGGGAATGAGCAGTTCTTC. Translation: CASSLPGAGGGNEQFF.

The V gene is TRBV5-4, the J gene TRBJ2-3; D possibly corresponds to TRBD2 (5 bases). Germline loops: CDR1 SGHNT, CDR2 YYREEE (reference sequence). The V gene lost 3 bases and the J gene lost 5 bases, with 19 bases spanning the gap. This CDR3 comprises 16 residues. CDR3 residues: CASSSGLLNRGDTQYF. The DNA of the CDR3 is TGTGCCAGCAGCTCCGGACTGCTAAACCGGGGAGATACGCAGTATTTT.